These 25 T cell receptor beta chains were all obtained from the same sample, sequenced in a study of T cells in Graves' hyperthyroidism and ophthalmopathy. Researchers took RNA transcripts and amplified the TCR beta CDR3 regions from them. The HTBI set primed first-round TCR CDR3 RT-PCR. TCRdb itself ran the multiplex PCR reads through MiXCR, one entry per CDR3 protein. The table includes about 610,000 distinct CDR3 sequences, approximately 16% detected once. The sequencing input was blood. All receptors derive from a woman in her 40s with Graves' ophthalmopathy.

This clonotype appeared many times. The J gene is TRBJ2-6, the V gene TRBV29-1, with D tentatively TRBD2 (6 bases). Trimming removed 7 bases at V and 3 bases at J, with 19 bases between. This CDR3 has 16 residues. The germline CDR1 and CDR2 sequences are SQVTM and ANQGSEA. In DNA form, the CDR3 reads TGCAGCGCCTTCCGAACGGGAGACGGTGGGGCCAACGTCCTGACTTTC. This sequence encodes CSAFRTGDGGANVLTF.

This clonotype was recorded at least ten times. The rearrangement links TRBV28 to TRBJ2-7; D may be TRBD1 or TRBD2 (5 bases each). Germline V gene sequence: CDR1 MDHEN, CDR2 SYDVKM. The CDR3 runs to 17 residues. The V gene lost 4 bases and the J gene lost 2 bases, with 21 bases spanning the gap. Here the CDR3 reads CASSSIGHGTATYEQYF. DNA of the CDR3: TGTGCCAGCAGTTCCATAGGGCACGGGACGGCTACCTACGAGCAGTACTTC. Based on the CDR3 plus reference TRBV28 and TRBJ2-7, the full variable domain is DVKVTQSSRYLVKRTGEKVFLECVQDMDHENMFWYRQDPGLGLRLIYFSYDVKMKEKGDIPEGYSVSREKKERFSLILESASTNQTSMYLCASSSIGHGTATYEQYFGPGTRLTVT.

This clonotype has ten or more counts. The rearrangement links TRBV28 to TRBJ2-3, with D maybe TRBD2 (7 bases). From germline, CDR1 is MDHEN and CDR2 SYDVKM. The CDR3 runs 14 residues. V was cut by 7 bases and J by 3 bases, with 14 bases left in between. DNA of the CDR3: TGTGCCAGCACCCAAGGGGGGGGGACAGATACGCAGTATTTT. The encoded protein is CASTQGGGTDTQYF.

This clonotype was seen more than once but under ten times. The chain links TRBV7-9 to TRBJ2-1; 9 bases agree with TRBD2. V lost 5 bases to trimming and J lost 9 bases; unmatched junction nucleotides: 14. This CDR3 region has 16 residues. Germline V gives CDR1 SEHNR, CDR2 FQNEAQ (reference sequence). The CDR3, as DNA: TGTGCCAGCAGCCCCGGGGGGCTAGCGGGAAGTAGTGAGCAGTTCTTC. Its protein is CASSPGGLAGSSEQFF.

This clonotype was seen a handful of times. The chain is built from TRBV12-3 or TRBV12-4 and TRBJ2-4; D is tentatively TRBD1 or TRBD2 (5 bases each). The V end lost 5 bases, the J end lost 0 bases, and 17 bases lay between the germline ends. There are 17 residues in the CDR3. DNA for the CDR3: TGTGCCAGCAGTCTTATGGTTGGGGCGGGAGCCAAAAACATTCAGTACTTC. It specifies CASSLMVGAGAKNIQYF.

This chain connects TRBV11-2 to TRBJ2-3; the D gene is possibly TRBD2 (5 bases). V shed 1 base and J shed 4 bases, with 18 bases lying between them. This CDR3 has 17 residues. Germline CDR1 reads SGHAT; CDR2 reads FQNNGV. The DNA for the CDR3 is TGTGCCAGCAGCTTAGTCGGGGTCGGGTCCGAGTCAGATACGCAGTATTTT. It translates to CASSLVGVGSESDTQYF. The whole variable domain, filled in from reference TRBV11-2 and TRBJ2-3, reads EAGVAQSPRYKIIEKRQSVAFWCNPISGHATLYWYQQILGQGPKLLIQFQNNGVVDDSQLPKDRFSAERLKGVDSTLKIQPAKLEDSAVYLCASSLVGVGSESDTQYFGPGTRLTVL.

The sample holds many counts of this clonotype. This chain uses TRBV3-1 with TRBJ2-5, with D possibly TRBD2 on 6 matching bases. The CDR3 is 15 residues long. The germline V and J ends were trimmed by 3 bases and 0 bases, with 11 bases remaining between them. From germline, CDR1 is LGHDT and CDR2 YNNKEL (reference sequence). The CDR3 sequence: CASSHLGTYQETQYF. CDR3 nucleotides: TGTGCCAGCAGCCACCTCGGGACTTACCAAGAGACCCAGTACTTC.

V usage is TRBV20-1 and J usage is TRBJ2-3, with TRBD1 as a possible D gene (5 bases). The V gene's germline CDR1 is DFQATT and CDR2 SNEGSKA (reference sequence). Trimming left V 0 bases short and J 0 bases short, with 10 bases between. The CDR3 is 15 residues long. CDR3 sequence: CSARDRALSTDTQYF. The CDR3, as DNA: TGCAGTGCTAGAGACAGGGCTCTTAGCACAGATACGCAGTATTTT.

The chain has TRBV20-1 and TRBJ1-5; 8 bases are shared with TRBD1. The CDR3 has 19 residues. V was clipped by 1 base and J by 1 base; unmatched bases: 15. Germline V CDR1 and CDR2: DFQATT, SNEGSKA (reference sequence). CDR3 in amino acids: CSARGATGASTSSNQPQHF. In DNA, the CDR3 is TGCAGTGCTAGAGGGGCGACAGGGGCGAGCACATCGAGCAATCAGCCCCAGCATTTT.

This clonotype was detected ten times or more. The CDR3 nucleotides are TGTGCCAGCTCACCCGCTACGGGGGGGTTCACTGAAGCTTTCTTT. Its protein is CASSPATGGFTEAFF. The gene calls are TRBV18 and TRBJ1-1; possibly TRBD1 for D (5 bases). This CDR3 has 15 residues. Germline CDR1 KGHSH, CDR2 LQKENI. Trimming removed 3 bases from V and 4 bases from J, with 15 bases in between.

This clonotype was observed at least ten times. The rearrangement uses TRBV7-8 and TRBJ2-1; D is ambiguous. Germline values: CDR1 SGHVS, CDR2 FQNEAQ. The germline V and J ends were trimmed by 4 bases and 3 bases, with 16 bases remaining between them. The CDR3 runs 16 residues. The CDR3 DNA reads TGTGCCAGCAGCTCCTCTAGATTGGGTTACTACAATGAGCAGTTCTTC. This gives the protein CASSSSRLGYYNEQFF.

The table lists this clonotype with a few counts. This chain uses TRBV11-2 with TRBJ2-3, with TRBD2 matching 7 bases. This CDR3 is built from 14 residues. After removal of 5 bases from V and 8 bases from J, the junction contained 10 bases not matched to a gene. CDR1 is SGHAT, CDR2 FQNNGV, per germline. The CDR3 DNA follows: TGTGCCAGCAGCCAAGGGACTACGGACTTTACGCAGTATTTT. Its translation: CASSQGTTDFTQYF.

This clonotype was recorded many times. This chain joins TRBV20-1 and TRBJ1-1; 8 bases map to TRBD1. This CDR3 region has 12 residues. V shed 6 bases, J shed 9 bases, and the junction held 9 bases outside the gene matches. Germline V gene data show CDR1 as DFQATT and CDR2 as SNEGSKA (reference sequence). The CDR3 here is CSANPGQGQAFF. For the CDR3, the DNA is TGCAGTGCCAACCCAGGACAGGGACAAGCTTTCTTT.

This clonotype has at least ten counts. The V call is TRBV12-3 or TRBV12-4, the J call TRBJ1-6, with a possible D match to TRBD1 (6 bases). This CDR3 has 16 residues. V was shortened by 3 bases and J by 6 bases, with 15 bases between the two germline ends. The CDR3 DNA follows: TGTGCCAGCAGTTTCGGTACTGACAGGCTTAATTCACCCCTCCACTTT. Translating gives CASSFGTDRLNSPLHF.

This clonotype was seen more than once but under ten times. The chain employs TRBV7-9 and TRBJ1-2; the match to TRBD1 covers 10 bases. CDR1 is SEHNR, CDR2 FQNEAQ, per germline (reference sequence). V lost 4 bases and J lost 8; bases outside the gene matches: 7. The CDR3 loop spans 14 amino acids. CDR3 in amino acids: CASSSRQGAGGYTF. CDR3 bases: TGTGCCAGCAGCTCCAGACAGGGGGCGGGAGGCTACACCTTC.

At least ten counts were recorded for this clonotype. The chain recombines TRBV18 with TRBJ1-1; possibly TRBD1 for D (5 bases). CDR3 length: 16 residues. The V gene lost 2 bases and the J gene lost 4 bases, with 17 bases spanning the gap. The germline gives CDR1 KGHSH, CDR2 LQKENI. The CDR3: CASSPLGEGSSTEAFF. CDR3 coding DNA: TGTGCCAGCTCACCATTAGGAGAGGGGTCTAGCACTGAAGCTTTCTTT.

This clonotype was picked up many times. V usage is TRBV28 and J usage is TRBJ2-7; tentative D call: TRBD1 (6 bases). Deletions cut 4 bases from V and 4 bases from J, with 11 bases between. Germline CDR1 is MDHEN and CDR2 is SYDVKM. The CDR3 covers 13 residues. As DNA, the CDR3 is TGTGCCAGCAGTTGGGGGCAGGTATACGAGCAGTACTTC. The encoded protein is CASSWGQVYEQYF. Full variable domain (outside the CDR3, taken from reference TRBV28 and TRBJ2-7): DVKVTQSSRYLVKRTGEKVFLECVQDMDHENMFWYRQDPGLGLRLIYFSYDVKMKEKGDIPEGYSVSREKKERFSLILESASTNQTSMYLCASSWGQVYEQYFGPGTRLTVT.

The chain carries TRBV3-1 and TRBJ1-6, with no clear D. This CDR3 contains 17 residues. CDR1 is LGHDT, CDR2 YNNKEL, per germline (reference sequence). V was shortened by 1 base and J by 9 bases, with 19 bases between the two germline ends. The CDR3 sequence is CASSQVPGQASGSPLHF. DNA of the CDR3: TGTGCCAGCAGCCAAGTCCCGGGCCAGGCTAGCGGTTCACCCCTCCACTTT. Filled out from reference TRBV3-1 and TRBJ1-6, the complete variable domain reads DTAVSQTPKYLVTQMGNDKSIKCEQNLGHDTMYWYKQDSKKFLKIMFSYNNKELIINETVPNRFSPKSPDKAHLNLHINSLELGDSAVYFCASSQVPGQASGSPLHFGNGTRLTVT.

The CDR3 DNA is TGTGCCAGCAGCCCGAGTGGACAGGGTGGTAGAGAGACCCAGTACTTC. Its protein product is CASSPSGQGGRETQYF. The chain joins TRBV7-3 to TRBJ2-5, with 8 nucleotides matching TRBD1. In germline, CDR1 is SGHTA, CDR2 FQGTGA. The CDR3 spans 16 residues. Losses at the gene ends were 5 bases for V and 4 bases for J; bases not matched to a gene: 12.

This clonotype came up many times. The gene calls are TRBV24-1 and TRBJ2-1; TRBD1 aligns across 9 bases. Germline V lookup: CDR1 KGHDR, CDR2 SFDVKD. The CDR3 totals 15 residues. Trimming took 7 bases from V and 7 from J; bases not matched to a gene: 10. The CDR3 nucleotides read TGTGCCACCAGCACTACAGGGGGCCAAAAAAATGAGCAGTTCTTC. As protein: CATSTTGGQKNEQFF.

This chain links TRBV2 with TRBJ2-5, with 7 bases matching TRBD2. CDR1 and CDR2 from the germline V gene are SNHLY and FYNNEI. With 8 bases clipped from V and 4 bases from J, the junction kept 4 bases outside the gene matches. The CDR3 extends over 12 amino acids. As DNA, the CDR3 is TGTGCCAGCGGGGGGGGAAGAGAGACCCAGTACTTC. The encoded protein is CASGGGRETQYF.

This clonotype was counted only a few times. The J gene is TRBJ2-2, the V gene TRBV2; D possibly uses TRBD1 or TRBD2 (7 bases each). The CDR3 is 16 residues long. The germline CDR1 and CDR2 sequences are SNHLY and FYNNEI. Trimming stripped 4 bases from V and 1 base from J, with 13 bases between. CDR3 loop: CASSVGGGGNTGELFF. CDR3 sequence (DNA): TGTGCCAGCAGTGTGGGAGGGGGCGGGAACACCGGGGAGCTGTTTTTT.

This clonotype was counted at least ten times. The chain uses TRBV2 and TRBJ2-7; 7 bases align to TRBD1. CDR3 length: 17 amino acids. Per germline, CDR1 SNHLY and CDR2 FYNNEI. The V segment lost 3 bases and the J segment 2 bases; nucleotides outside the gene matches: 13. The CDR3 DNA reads TGTGCCAGCAGTGAGATGGCATTCGGGCAGGGGGCCTACGAGCAGTACTTC. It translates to CASSEMAFGQGAYEQYF.

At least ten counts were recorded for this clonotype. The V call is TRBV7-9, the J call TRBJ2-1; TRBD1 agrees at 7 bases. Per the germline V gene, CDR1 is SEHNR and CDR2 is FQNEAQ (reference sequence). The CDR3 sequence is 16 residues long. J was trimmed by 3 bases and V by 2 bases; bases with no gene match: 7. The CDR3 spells CASSLFQGVNYNEQFF. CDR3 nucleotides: TGTGCCAGCAGCTTATTCCAGGGGGTCAACTACAATGAGCAGTTCTTC.

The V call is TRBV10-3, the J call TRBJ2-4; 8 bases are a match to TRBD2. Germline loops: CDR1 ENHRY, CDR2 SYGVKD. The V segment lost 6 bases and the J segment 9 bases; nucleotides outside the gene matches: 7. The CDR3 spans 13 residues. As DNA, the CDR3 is TGTGCCATCAGAGCGGGAGTGGGGGGCATTCAGTACTTC. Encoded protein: CAIRAGVGGIQYF.